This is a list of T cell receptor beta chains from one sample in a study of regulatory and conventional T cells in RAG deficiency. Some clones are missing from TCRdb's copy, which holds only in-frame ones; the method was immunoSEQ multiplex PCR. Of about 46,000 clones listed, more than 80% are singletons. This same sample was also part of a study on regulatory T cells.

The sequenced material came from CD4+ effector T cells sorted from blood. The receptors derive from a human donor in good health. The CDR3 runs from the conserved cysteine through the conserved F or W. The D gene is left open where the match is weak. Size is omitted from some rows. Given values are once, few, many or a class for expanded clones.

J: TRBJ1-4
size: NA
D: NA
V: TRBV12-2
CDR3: CASRLVLGRTHNEKLFF
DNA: TGTGCAAGTCGCTTAGTTTTGGGTAGGACCCATAATGAAAAACTGTTTTTT

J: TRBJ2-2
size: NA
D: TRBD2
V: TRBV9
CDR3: CASSPRVGAGGNTGELFF
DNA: TGTGCCAGCAGCCCCCGGGTCGGAGCGGGGGGGAACACCGGGGAGCTGTTTTTT

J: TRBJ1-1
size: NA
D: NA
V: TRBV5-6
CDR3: CASSFRRNTEAFF
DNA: TGTGCCAGCAGCTTCAGACGGAACACTGAAGCTTTCTTT

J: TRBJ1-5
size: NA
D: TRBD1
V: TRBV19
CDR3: CASSINSGQGMTQPQHF
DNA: TGTGCCAGTAGTATCAATTCGGGACAGGGAATGACGCAGCCCCAGCATTTT

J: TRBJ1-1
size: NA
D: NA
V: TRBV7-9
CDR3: CASSLGGQNTEAFF
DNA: TGTGCCAGCAGCTTAGGCGGCCAGAACACTGAAGCTTTCTTT

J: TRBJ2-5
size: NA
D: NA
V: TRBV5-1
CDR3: CASRLAQETQYF
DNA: TGCGCCAGCAGACTGGCCCAAGAGACCCAGTACTTC

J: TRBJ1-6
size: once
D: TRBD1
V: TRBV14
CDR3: CASSQRQGGAPLHF
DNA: TGTGCCAGCAGCCAACGACAGGGTGGGGCACCCCTCCACTTT

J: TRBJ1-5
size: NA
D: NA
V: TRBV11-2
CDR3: CASSIQNQPQHF
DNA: TGTGCCAGCAGCATCCAGAATCAGCCCCAGCATTTT

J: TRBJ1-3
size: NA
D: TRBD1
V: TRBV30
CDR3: CAWSVGQVSGNTIYF
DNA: TGTGCCTGGAGTGTCGGACAGGTTTCTGGAAACACCATATATTTT

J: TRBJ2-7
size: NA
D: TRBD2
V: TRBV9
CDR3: CASSSSGNGYEQYF
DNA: TGTGCCAGCAGCTCTAGCGGGAATGGGTACGAGCAGTACTTC

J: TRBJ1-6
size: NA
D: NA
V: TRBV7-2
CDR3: CASSPVAAGGNSPLHF
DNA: TGTGCCAGCAGCCCCGTGGCAGCCGGAGGTAATTCACCCCTCCACTTT

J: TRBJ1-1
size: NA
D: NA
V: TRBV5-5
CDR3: CASSFSGMNTEAFF
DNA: TGTGCCAGCAGCTTTTCGGGGATGAACACTGAAGCTTTCTTT

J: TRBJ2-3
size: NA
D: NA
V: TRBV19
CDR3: CASSGDSDTQYF
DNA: TGTGCCAGTAGTGGGGACTCAGATACGCAGTATTTT

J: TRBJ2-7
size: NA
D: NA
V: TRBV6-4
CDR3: CASKNGFDSYEQYF
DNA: TGTGCCAGCAAAAACGGGTTCGATTCCTACGAGCAGTACTTC

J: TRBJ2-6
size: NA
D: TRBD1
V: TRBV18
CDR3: CASSPGQGNPGANVLTF
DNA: TGTGCCAGCTCACCAGGACAGGGGAACCCTGGGGCCAACGTCCTGACTTTC

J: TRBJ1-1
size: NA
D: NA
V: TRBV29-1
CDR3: CSDHREAFF
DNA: TGCAGCGATCACAGGGAAGCTTTCTTT

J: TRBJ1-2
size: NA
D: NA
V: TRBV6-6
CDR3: CASSYSGAYTF
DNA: TGTGCCAGCAGTTACTCGGGGGCGTACACCTTC

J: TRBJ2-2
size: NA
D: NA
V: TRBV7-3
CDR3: CASSLNPGAGELFF
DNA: TGTGCCAGCAGCTTAAACCCGGGGGCCGGGGAGCTGTTTTTT

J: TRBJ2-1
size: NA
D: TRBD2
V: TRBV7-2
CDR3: CASSLAWSSGAYNEQFF
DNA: TGTGCCAGCAGCTTAGCGTGGTCTAGCGGCGCCTACAATGAGCAGTTCTTC

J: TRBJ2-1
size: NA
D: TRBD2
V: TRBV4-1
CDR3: CASSQLTGLAGGAYNEQFF
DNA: TGCGCCAGCAGCCAACTCACGGGACTAGCGGGGGGAGCCTACAATGAGCAGTTCTTC

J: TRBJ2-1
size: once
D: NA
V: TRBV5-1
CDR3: CASSLSRTGKFTYNEQFF
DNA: TGCGCCAGCAGCTTGTCACGGACCGGAAAATTTACCTACAATGAGCAGTTCTTC

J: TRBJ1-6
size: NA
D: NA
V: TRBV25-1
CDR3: CASSEVVGSRAPLHF
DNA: TGTGCCAGCAGTGAAGTGGTGGGTTCTAGGGCACCCCTCCACTTT

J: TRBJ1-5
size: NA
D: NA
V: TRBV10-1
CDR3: CASNESIGPQHF
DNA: TGCGCCAGCAACGAGTCTATAGGGCCCCAGCATTTT

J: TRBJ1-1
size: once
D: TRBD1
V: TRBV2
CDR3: CASSPGQYTEAFF
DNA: TGTGCCAGCAGTCCGGGACAGTACACTGAAGCTTTCTTT

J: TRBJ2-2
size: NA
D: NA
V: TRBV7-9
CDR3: CASSFTATGELFF
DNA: TGTGCCAGCAGCTTTACGGCGACCGGGGAGCTGTTTTTT

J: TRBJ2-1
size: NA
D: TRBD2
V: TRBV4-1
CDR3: CASSQDFLAGREQFF
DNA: TGCGCCAGCAGCCAAGATTTCCTAGCGGGGAGGGAGCAGTTCTTC

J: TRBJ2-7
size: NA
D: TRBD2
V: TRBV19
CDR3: CASTKTWTSGISSYEQYF
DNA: TGTGCCAGTACCAAAACCTGGACTAGCGGGATTAGCTCCTACGAGCAGTACTTC

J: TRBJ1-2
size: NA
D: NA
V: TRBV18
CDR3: CASSSLPQADYGYTF
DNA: TGTGCCAGCTCATCCCTGCCCCAAGCGGACTATGGCTACACCTTC

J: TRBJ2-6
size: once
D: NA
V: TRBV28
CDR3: CASSLWADPHFSGANVLTF
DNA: TGTGCCAGCAGTTTATGGGCAGACCCCCATTTCTCTGGGGCCAACGTCCTGACTTTC